This TCR beta chain came from a study of CD8+CD57+ T cells in acquired aplastic anemia (dated by TCRdb to 2016 to 2018). The study in broad terms: A mean of around 3 ug of DNA, ranging from roughly 0.17 to 30 ug, was extracted from sorted CD4+ and CD8+ cells. An average of roughly 10 million reads for CD4+ cells and approximately 12 million reads for CD8+ cells was obtained from healthy donor samples.

This clonotype is a singleton in its sample. Its antigen is unknown. Relative to the germline gene, one junction end is altered; a read error may explain this. In the study, sorted CD4+ and CD8+ blood T cells from patients with severe aplastic anemia and from healthy subjects underwent deep sequencing of TCR repertoires. Ficoll-Paque density gradient centrifugation was used to isolate peripheral blood mononuclear cells. Before DNA extraction, CD4+ and CD8+ T cells were sorted with FACS or magnetic beads. Genomic DNA served as template for TCR beta VDJ combination and CDR3 sequence profiling. An Illumina HiSeq 2000 was used for TCR repertoire sequencing. As for how the authors treated the data: TRBV/TRBJ rearrangement plots, CDR3 size and DJ length profiles, and Simpson's diversity index were used to assess repertoires. The most abundant DNA sequence in the deep sequencing data was taken as the immunodominant clone. CDR3 amino acid sequences were checked for sharing between subjects and were compared against published repertoires and the VDJdb database. The raw public reads went through TCRdb reprocessing: fastp at Q25, MiXCR clone calling, in-frame beta chains kept. Records with the same CDR3 protein are collapsed into one entry carrying the most frequent genes and DNA. TCRdb's processing, not the authors', yielded these V and J calls. In this sample the table shows 200,000 to 250,000 distinct CDR3 sequences, 60% to 65% of which occur a single time. The ten largest clones represent approximately 30% of the sample.

CDR1 SGHRS and CDR2 YFSETQ are derived from the germline V gene. Its CDR3 holds 14 amino acids, cysteine through phenylalanine. Left in the record is the CDR3 DNA by itself, 42 bases read in frame from the first base. Overall study results and their limits: Twenty-nine CD8+ CDR3 sequences were shared between patients and controls but appeared highly expressed in patients and within their immunodominant clones. Patients and healthy controls showed no significant difference in CD8+ Simpson's diversity (P=0.060).

Sequenced input: sorted CD4+, CD8+, or CD8+CD57+ T cells (not recorded which) from PBMCs. Recombination joined TRBV5-1 with TRBJ2-3; a weak D assignment points to TRBD1 (6 bases agree). This TCR was sampled from a human donor in good health. The DNA sequence reads TGTGCCAGCAGTACGACAGGACTCACAGATACGCAGTATTTT. The translation is CASSTTGLTDTQYF. With all but the CDR3 taken from the reference TRBV5-1 and TRBJ2-3 genes, the full variable domain is: KAGVTQTPRYLIKTRGQQVTLSCSPISGHRSVSWYQQTPGQGLQFLFEYFSETQRNKGNFPGRFSGRQFSNSRSEMNVSTLELGDSALYLCASSTTGLTDTQYFGPGTRLTVL.